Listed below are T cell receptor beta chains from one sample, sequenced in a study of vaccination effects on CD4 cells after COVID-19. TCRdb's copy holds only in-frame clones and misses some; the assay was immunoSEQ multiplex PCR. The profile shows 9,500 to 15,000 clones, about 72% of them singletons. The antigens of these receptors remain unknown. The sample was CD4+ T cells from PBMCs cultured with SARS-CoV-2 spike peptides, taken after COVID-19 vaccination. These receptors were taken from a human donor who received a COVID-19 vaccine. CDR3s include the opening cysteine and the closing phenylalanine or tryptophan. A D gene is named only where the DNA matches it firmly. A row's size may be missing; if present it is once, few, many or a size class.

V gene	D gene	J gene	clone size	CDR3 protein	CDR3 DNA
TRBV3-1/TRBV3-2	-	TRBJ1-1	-	CASSREGVAFF	TGTGCCAGCAGCCGGGAGGGTGTCGCTTTCTTT
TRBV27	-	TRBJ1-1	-	CASSLSRRSEAFF	TGTGCCAGCAGTTTATCGAGGCGTAGTGAAGCTTTCTTT
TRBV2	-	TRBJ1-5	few	CASRNRASSNQPQHF	TGTGCCAGCAGGAACAGGGCTTCGAGCAATCAGCCCCAGCATTTT
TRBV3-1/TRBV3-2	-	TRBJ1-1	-	CASSPAGTEAFF	TGTGCCAGCAGCCCGGCGGGCACTGAAGCTTTCTTT
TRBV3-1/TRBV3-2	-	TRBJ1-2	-	CASSQAGGLPGSNGYTF	TGTGCCAGCAGCCAAGCCGGGGGCCTTCCCGGAAGTAATGGCTACACCTTC
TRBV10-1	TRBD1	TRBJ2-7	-	CASSEPTGDYEQYF	TGCGCCAGCAGTGAGCCGACAGGGGACTACGAGCAGTACTTC
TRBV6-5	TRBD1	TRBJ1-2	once	CASSPGTGVYGYTF	TGTGCCAGCAGCCCCGGGACAGGGGTTTATGGCTACACCTTC
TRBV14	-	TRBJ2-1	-	CASRPILVGYNEQFF	TGTGCCAGCAGGCCCATTTTGGTAGGGTACAATGAGCAGTTCTTC
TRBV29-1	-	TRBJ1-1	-	CSVTEGANTEAFF	TGCAGCGTTACAGAGGGCGCGAACACTGAAGCTTTCTTT
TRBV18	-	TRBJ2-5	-	CASSPLADGETQYF	TGTGCCAGCTCACCACTTGCAGATGGGGAGACCCAGTACTTC
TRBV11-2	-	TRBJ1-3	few	CASSLVGGSSGNTIYF	TGTGCCAGCAGCTTAGTAGGGGGAAGCTCTGGAAACACCATATATTTT
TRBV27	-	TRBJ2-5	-	CASGRPGETQYF	TGTGCCAGCGGCCGACCCGGAGAGACCCAGTACTTC
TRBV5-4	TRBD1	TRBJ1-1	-	CASSGRDRGPNTEAFF	TGTGCCAGCAGCGGCCGGGACAGGGGACCGAACACTGAAGCTTTCTTT
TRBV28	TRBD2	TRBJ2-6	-	CASMIAGVGANVLTF	TGTGCCAGCATGATAGCGGGAGTTGGGGCCAACGTCCTGACTTTC
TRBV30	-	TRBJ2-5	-	CAWSHPGPILTQYF	TGTGCCTGGAGTCACCCGGGGCCCATATTGACCCAGTACTTC
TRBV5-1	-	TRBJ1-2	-	CASSLVAEGGYTF	TGCGCCAGCAGCTTGGTTGCAGAGGGTGGCTACACCTTC
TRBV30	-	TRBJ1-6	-	CAWSGASPLHF	TGTGCCTGGAGCGGGGCCTCACCCCTCCACTTT
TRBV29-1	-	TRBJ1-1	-	CSVERTRGGTEAFF	TGCAGCGTCGAAAGGACCAGGGGCGGCACTGAAGCTTTCTTT
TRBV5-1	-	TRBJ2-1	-	CASSSSGTTSGEQFF	TGCGCCAGCAGCTCCTCCGGGACCACCTCAGGAGAGCAGTTCTTC
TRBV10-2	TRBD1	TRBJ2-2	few	CASTETGTGELFF	TGCGCCAGCACCGAGACAGGGACGGGGGAGCTGTTTTTT
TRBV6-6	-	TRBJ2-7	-	CASSYSAETYEQYF	TGTGCCAGCAGTTACTCGGCCGAGACCTACGAGCAGTACTTC
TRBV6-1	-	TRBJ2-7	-	CASSERQGMYEQYF	TGTGCCAGCAGTGAACGGCAGGGGATGTACGAGCAGTACTTC
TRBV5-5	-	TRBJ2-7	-	CASSLDPSATQSTSYF	TGTGCCAGCAGCTTGGATCCCAGCGCTACTCAATCTACGTCGTACTTC
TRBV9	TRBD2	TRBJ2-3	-	CASSVGSGGISTDTQYF	TGTGCCAGCAGCGTCGGTAGCGGGGGTATTAGCACAGATACGCAGTATTTT
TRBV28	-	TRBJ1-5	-	CASSLRGLFSYSNQPQHF	TGTGCCAGCAGTTTACGGGGCCTCTTCTCCTATAGCAATCAGCCCCAGCATTTT
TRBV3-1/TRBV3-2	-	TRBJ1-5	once	CASSQVDEGPQHF	TGTGCCAGCAGCCAAGTAGATGAGGGGCCCCAGCATTTT
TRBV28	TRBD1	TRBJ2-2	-	CASRDRDRVIGELFF	TGTGCCAGCAGGGACCGGGACAGGGTGATCGGGGAGCTGTTTTTT
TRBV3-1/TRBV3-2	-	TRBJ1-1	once	CASSHRVEAFF	TGTGCCAGCAGCCACAGGGTCGAAGCTTTCTTT
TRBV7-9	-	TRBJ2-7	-	CASSLVMTGRSYEQYF	TGTGCCAGCAGCTTAGTGATGACAGGGAGGTCCTACGAGCAGTACTTC
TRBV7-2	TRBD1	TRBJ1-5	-	CASSLLGQANQPQHF	TGTGCCAGCAGCTTATTGGGACAGGCCAATCAGCCCCAGCATTTT
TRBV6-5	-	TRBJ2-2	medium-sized	CASTPRQANTGELFF	TGTGCCAGCACGCCGCGACAGGCGAACACCGGGGAGCTGTTTTTT
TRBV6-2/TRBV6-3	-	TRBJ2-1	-	CASSYRIGYNEQFF	TGTGCCAGCAGTTACCGGATAGGGTACAATGAGCAGTTCTTC
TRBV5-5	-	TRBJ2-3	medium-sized	CASSLEGVRTDTQYF	TGTGCCAGCAGCTTGGAAGGGGTAAGGACAGATACGCAGTATTTT
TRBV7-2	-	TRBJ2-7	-	CASSLNYEQYF	TGTGCCAGCAGCTTAAACTACGAGCAGTACTTC
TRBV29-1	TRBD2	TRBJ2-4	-	CSVTDGGNIQYF	TGCAGCGTTACCGACGGGGGGAACATTCAGTACTTC
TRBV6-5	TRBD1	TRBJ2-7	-	CASSYRDREILYF	TGTGCCAGCAGTTACCGGGACAGGGAAATCCTGTACTTC
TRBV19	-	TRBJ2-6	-	CASSTLPGDGANVLTF	TGTGCCAGTAGTACCCTACCTGGCGATGGGGCCAACGTCCTGACTTTC
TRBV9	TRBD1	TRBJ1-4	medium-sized	CASSVGPGGNEKLFF	TGTGCCAGCAGCGTAGGGCCAGGGGGCAATGAAAAACTGTTTTTT
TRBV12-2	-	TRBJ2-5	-	CASRLKDREETQYF	TGTGCAAGTCGCTTAAAGGACAGGGAAGAGACCCAGTACTTC
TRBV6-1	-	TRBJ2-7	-	CASSDLSVAWTIPSYEQYF	TGTGCCAGCAGTGATCTTTCTGTGGCTTGGACAATTCCATCCTACGAGCAGTACTTC
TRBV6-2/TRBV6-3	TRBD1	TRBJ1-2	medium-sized	CASSLRGQNGYTF	TGTGCCAGCAGCCTAAGGGGACAGAATGGCTACACCTTC
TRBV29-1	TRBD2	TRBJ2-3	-	CSVDAGGSDTQYF	TGCAGCGTTGACGCGGGAGGATCAGATACGCAGTATTTT
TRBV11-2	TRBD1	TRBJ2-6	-	CASSSSPGQESGANVLTF	TGTGCCAGCAGCTCCTCGCCGGGACAGGAATCTGGGGCCAACGTCCTGACTTTC
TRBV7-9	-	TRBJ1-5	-	CARGPGDQPQHF	TGTGCCAGGGGGCCGGGGGATCAGCCCCAGCATTTT
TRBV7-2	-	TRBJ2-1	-	CASSFLSRTNEQFF	TGTGCCAGCAGCTTTCTTTCCCGGACGAATGAGCAGTTCTTC
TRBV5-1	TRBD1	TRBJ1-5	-	CASSLLGTDGEPQHF	TGCGCCAGCAGCTTGCTCGGGACAGATGGCGAGCCCCAGCATTTT
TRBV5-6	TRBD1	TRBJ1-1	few	CASSSMDRMNTEAFF	TGTGCCAGCAGCTCAATGGACAGGATGAACACTGAAGCTTTCTTT
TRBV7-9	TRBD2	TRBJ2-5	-	CASSFTSGGETQYF	TGTGCCAGCAGCTTTACTAGCGGGGGAGAGACCCAGTACTTC
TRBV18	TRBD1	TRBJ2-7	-	CASSQSGTGPSYEQYF	TGTGCCAGCTCGCAATCCGGGACAGGGCCTTCCTACGAGCAGTACTTC
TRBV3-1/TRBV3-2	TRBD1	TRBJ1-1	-	CASSQEDREGYFGTEAFF	TGTGCCAGCAGCCAGGAGGACAGGGAGGGCTATTTCGGCACTGAAGCTTTCTTT
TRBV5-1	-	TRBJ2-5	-	CASSLGHSQETQYF	TGCGCCAGCAGCTTGGGTCACAGCCAAGAGACCCAGTACTTC
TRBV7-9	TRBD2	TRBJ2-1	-	CASSQSRGGMRNEQFF	TGTGCCAGCAGCCAGTCTCGCGGGGGGATGAGGAATGAGCAGTTCTTC
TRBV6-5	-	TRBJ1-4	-	CASSLDPGSREKLFF	TGTGCCAGCAGTCTAGACCCGGGGTCCCGAGAAAAACTGTTTTTT
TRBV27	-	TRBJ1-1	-	CASNRQGPNTEAFF	TGTGCCAGCAACCGGCAGGGCCCGAACACTGAAGCTTTCTTT